Described below is a single TCR beta chain sequence and its context. CDR3 length equals 13 residues. The V end was cut by 6 bases, the J end by 6 bases, with 14 bases between. CDR1 is MNHEY, CDR2 SVGAGI, per germline. The record originates from a study of PD-L1 blockade in urothelial cancer. The assay was immunoSEQ multiplex PCR, and TCRdb's table has in-frame clones only and misses some. In the table there are 50,000 to 55,000 clones, 86% of which are singletons. Time point described: pretreatment peripheral blood. The rearrangement uses TRBV6-5 and TRBJ1-2, with D unresolved. The TCR originated in a man aged 55 to 70 with urothelial cancer. Sequencing used PBMCs, obtained around atezolizumab (anti-PD-L1) treatment. The DNA of the CDR3 is TGTGCCAGCAGCAACCCAAACACCAATGGCTACACCTTC. Translated: CASSNPNTNGYTF.